One sample yielded the 9 T cell receptor beta chains listed below, sequenced in a study of blood T cells in healthy people across ages. A second about 7 to 11 cycle PCR used barcoded and J-beta primers. TCRdb passed the 5' RACE reads through MiXCR, listing each CDR3 protein once. The table records approximately 850,000 distinct CDR3 sequences, 58% of them present only once. The sequenced material came from blood. The receptors were gathered from a man in his thirties or forties in good health.

V usage is TRBV28 and J usage is TRBJ1-6, with D unclear. Germline CDR1 reads MDHEN; CDR2 reads SYDVKM. This CDR3 is built from 14 residues. V gave up 3 bases and J gave up 0 bases, with 3 bases separating them. This chain's CDR3 is CASSFISYNSPLHF. DNA of the CDR3: TGTGCCAGCAGTTTCATCTCCTATAATTCACCCCTCCACTTT.

V is TRBV7-2 and J is TRBJ1-6, with TRBD1 matching 7 bases. The CDR3 is made up of 15 amino acids. J gave up 5 bases and V 2 bases, and 3 bases lay outside the gene matches. Per germline, CDR1 SGHTA and CDR2 FQGNSA. The CDR3 is CASSLTTGNNSPLHF. The CDR3 region has the DNA TGTGCCAGCAGCTTAACGACAGGGAATAATTCACCCCTCCACTTT.

The chain carries TRBV7-9 and TRBJ2-5, with D unresolved. V lost 4 bases and J 5 bases, leaving 17 bases between the germline ends. The germline gives CDR1 SEHNR, CDR2 FQNEAQ (reference sequence). This CDR3 is 15 amino acids long. The DNA for the CDR3 is TGTGCCAGCAGCTCCCCCATCAATTCGGGCGAGACCCAGTACTTC. Translation gives CASSSPINSGETQYF.

This clonotype was detected only a few times. The J gene is TRBJ1-2, the V gene TRBV7-2; possible D gene TRBD1, 5 bases. CDR3 length: 13 residues. Trimming stripped 3 bases from V and 6 bases from J, with 11 bases between. CDR1 and CDR2 from the germline V gene are SGHTA and FQGNSA. CDR3 in amino acids: CASSFYRIHGYTF. CDR3 coding DNA: TGTGCCAGCAGCTTCTACAGGATCCATGGCTACACCTTC.

The genes are TRBV7-9 and TRBJ2-5; 9 bases fit TRBD2. V was pared by 4 bases and J by 5 bases, with 11 bases of the junction left unmatched. The CDR3 spans 16 residues. Germline V CDR1 and CDR2: SEHNR, FQNEAQ (reference sequence). Written as DNA, the CDR3 is TGTGCCAGCAGCTCGACCGTAGCGGGAGCCTGGGAGACCCAGTACTTC. Its translation: CASSSTVAGAWETQYF. The whole variable domain, remainder taken from reference TRBV7-9 and TRBJ2-5, is DTGVSQNPRHKITKRGQNVTFRCDPISEHNRLYWYRQTLGQGPEFLTYFQNEAQLEKSRLLSDRFSAERPKGSFSTLEIQRTEQGDSAMYLCASSSTVAGAWETQYFGPGTRLLVL.

The chain recombines TRBV2 with TRBJ1-1; 10 bases match TRBD1. The CDR3 spans 14 residues. Germline CDR1 reads SNHLY; CDR2 reads FYNNEI. V shed 8 bases and J 5 bases; nucleotides not matched to a gene: 8. DNA for the CDR3: TGTGCCAGCTCTAGGACAGGGGGGAGAACTGAAGCTTTCTTT. Protein product: CASSRTGGRTEAFF.

The CDR3 spells CASSSDVGLYNEQFF. The CDR3 DNA is TGTGCCAGCAGCTCCGATGTGGGACTATACAATGAGCAGTTCTTC. The J gene is TRBJ2-1, the V gene TRBV11-1, with TRBD2 matching over 7 bases. With V trimmed by 4 bases and J by 4 bases, 7 bases remained unmatched. CDR3 size: 15 residues. The germline V gene encodes CDR1 SGHAT and CDR2 FQDESV (reference sequence).

CDR3 sequence reads: CASSEARPSGGALRSSGANVLTF. Here the CDR3 DNA reads TGTGCCAGCAGTGAAGCGCGCCCTAGCGGGGGGGCTCTTAGGTCGTCTGGGGCCAACGTCCTGACTTTC. The gene calls are TRBV2 and TRBJ2-6; 12 bases line up with TRBD2. With 0 bases clipped from V and 1 base from J, the junction kept 16 bases outside the gene matches. CDR1 SNHLY and CDR2 FYNNEI come from the germline V gene. The CDR3 is 23 residues long.

J is TRBJ1-4 and V is TRBV20-1; no clear D gene. The CDR3 spans 14 residues. Trimming shortened V by 4 bases and J by 5 bases, and 14 bases separated the two germline ends. CDR1 is DFQATT, CDR2 SNEGSKA, per germline (reference sequence). CDR3 residues: CSAKPPAPNEKLFF. The CDR3 region has the DNA TGCAGTGCTAAACCCCCGGCTCCGAATGAAAAACTGTTTTTT.